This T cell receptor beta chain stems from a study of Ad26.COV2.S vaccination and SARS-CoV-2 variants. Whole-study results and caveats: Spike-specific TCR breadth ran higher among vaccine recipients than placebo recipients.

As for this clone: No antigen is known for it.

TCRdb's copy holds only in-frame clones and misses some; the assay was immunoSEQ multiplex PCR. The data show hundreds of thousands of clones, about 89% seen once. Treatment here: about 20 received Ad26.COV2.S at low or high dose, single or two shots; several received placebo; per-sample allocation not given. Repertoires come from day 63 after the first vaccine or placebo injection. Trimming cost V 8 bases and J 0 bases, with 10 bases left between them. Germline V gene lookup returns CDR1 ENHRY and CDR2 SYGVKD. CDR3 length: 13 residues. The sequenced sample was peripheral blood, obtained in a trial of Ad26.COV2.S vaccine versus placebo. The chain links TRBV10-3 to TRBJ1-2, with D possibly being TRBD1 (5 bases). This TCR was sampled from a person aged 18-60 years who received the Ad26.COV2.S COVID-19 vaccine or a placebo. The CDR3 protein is CAIGTDPNYGYTF. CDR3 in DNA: TGTGCCATCGGGACCGACCCTAACTATGGCTACACCTTC.